This entry concerns a single T cell receptor beta chain. It lacks a known antigen. No per-base quality is available; no much larger clone lies one base away. The collaborating institutions used their own protocols to collect whole blood in K2EDTA tubes. Collaborator samples were shipped for TCRbeta analysis as frozen whole blood, isolated PBMCs, or DNA extracted from either sample type. The source of the sample is a study of blood T cell repertoires in COVID-19 (dated by TCRdb to 2018 to 2021). Regarding the study in general: The collaborator samples originated in the United States, Italy and Spain and spanned the acute and convalescent phases of COVID-19. The prospective study material was composed of cDNA or gDNA derived from T cells, B-cell-depleted T cells, or PBMCs. Subjects who had been exposed to COVID-19, were actively infected with it, or had recovered from it provided the deeply sampled blood TCRbeta repertoires that made up the dataset. The repertoires were released in a freely available public database meant as a resource for research on the immune response to SARS-CoV-2. Samples were obtained from the ongoing ImmuneRACE study (first 160 participants) and from some 1,300 subjects provided by 6 global collaborators. Sample metadata almost always included a de-identified subject ID, COVID-19 status, age in years and sex. HLA class I and class II types, where available, came from metadata supplied by the sample provider rather than from assay-based typing.

The research as a whole found: The amount of clinical and demographic metadata varied by source and participant and was provided uncurated.

V loses 2 bases at its end and J loses 3 bases; junction bases beyond the gene matches: 0. The CDR3 contains 15 residues, cysteine and phenylalanine counted. Of the read, only the CDR3 DNA is kept; its 45 bases are in frame from base 1. Taken from the germline V gene, the CDR1 and CDR2 loops are MRHNA and SNTAGT. The immunoSEQ Assay, a bias-controlled multiplex PCR, was used to amplify TCRbeta CDR3 regions from genomic DNA. The authors' analysis ran thus. The number of nucleated cells in each sample was estimated by amplification of reference gene primers within the assay. To quantify the absolute abundance of each unique TCRbeta CDR3 rearrangement, sequence reads were collapsed and filtered. For each sample, productive Simpson clonality was calculated as the square root of Simpson's diversity index across productive rearrangements. In TCRdb, the immuneACCESS table is reduced to in-frame sequences with V and J assigned. These tables do not hold every clone; where another copy was compared, an unresolved V gene accounts for under half, and the others remain unexplained. From that table come the V and J calls and clone size; the DNA was used to work out D and trimming. The sample data list a few hundred thousand clones, and over 75% of these were observed just once. Together, the top ten hold over 1.5% of the sample.

The TCR was taken from a man aged 40-49 years with active or convalescent COVID-19. This receptor chain uses TRBV6-4 and TRBJ2-2; 10 bases in the junction line up with TRBD1. The sequenced material came from peripheral blood. The CDR3 protein sequence reads: CASSDGTGDTGELFF. The DNA sequence is given as TGTGCCAGCAGTGACGGGACAGGGGACACCGGGGAGCTGTTTTTT.